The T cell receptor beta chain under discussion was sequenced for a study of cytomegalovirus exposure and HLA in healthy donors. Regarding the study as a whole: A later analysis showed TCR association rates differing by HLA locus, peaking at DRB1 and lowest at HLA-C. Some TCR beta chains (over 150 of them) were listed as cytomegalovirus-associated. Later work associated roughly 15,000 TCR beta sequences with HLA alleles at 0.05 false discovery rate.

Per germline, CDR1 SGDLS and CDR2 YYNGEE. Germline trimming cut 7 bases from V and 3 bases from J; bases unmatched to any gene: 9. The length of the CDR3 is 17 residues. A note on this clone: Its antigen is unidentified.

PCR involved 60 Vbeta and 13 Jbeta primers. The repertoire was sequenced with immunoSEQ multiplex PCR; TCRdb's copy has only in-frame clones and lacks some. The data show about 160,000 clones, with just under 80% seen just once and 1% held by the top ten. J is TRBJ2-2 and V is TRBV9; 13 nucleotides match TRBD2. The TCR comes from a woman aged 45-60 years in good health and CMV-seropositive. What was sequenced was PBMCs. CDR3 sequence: CASRHTSGRADTGELFF. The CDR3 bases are TGTGCCAGCCGACATACTAGCGGGAGGGCCGACACCGGGGAGCTGTTTTTT.